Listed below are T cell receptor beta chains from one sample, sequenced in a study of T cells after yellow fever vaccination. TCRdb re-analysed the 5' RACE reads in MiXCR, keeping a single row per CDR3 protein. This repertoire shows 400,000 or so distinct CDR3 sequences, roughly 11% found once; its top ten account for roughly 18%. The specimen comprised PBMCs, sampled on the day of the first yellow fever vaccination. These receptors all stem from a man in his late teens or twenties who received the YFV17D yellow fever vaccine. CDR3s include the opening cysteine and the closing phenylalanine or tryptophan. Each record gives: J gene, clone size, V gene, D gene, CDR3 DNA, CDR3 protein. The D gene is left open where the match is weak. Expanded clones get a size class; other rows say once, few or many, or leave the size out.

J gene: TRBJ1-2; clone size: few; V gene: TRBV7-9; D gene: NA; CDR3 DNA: TGTGCCAGCAGCTTAATTGACGGCAGGATTATACCGTATGGCTACACCTTC; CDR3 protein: CASSLIDGRIIPYGYTF
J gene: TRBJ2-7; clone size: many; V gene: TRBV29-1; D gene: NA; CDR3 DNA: TGCAGCGTTCTGATGAACGAGCAGTACTTC; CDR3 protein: CSVLMNEQYF
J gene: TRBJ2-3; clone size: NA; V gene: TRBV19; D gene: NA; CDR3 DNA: TGTGCCAGTAAAAGGACTCCCCGGGCAGATACGCAGTATTTT; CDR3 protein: CASKRTPRADTQYF
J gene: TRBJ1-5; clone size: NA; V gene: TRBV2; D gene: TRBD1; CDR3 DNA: TGTGCCAGCAGCGAACAGGGGGGTAATGGTCAGCCCCAGCATTTT; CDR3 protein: CASSEQGGNGQPQHF
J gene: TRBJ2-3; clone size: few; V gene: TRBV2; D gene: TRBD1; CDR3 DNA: TGTGCCAGCCCTCGGGACAGGGACACAGATACGCAGTATTTT; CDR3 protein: CASPRDRDTDTQYF
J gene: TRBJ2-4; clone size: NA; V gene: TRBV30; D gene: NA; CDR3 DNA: TGTGCCTGGAATACAGGGACAGCCAAAAACATTCAGTACTTC; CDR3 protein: CAWNTGTAKNIQYF
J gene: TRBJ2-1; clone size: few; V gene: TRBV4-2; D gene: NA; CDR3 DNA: TGTGCCAGCAGCCACAGGATAGGGGGAAATGAGCAGTTCTTC; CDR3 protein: CASSHRIGGNEQFF
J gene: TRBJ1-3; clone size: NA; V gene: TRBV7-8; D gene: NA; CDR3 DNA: TGTGCCAGCAGCCTTCGATTACGTGGTGGAAACACCATATATTTT; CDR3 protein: CASSLRLRGGNTIYF
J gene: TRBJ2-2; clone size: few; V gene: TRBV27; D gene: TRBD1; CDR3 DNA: TGTGCCAGCAGACCCGGGACAGGGGACCCCACCGGGGAGCTGTTTTTT; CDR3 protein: CASRPGTGDPTGELFF
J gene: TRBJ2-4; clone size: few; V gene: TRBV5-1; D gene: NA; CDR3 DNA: TGCGCCAGCCCCGAGACCGAGACGACCGGGCCCCCACAAAACATTCAGTACTTC; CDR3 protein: CASPETETTGPPQNIQYF
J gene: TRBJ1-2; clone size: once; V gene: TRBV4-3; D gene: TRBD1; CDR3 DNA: TGCGCCAGCAGCCAACGCGCTGCGGACAGGGCTCACTATGGCTACACCTTC; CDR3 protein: CASSQRAADRAHYGYTF
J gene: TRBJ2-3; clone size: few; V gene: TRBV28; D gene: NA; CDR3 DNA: TGTGCCAGCAGGACAGCAGCGTCTAGCACAGATACGCAGTATTTT; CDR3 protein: CASRTAASSTDTQYF
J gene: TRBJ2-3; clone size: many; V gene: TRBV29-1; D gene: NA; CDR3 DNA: TGCAGCGTTGGGCTTGGAGATACGCAGTATTTT; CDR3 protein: CSVGLGDTQYF
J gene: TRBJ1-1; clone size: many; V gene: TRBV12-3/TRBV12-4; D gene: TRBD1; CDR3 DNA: TGTGCCAGCAGCGGACAGGGGAACACTGAAGCTTTCTTT; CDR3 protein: CASSGQGNTEAFF
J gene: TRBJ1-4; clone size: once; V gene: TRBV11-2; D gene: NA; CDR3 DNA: TGTGCCAGCAGCTTGATAGTCGATGAAAAACTGTTTTTT; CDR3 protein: CASSLIVDEKLFF
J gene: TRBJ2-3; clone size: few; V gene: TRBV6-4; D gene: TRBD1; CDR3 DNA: TGTGCCAGCAGTGACGAGAGGGGGCGAGGGGATACGCAGTATTTT; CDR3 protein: CASSDERGRGDTQYF
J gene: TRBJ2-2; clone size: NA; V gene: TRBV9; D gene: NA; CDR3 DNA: NA; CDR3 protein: CASSIRTGGGSCFF